Listed below are T cell receptor beta chains from one sample, sequenced in a study of T-cell memory formation after mild COVID-19. TCRdb processed the 5' RACE reads anew with MiXCR; each CDR3 protein has one entry. The table lists more than 350,000 distinct CDR3 sequences, around 20% of them singletons. Material: PBMCs or a T cell subset sorted from them (not recorded which). These receptors were taken from an adult woman who had mild COVID-19 (a few samples of this study predate the infection). Cell type and time point are not known. The CDR3 runs from the conserved cysteine through the conserved F or W. A D gene is named only where the DNA matches it firmly. The size field is filled for only some rows; it gives once, few, many or a size class.

TRBD2	TRBV7-2	few	TRBJ2-7	CASSPPGGEQYF	TGTGCCAGCAGCCCCCCGGGGGGAGAGCAGTACTTC
TRBD2	TRBV7-2	-	TRBJ2-7	CASSRAGGATYEQYF	TGTGCCAGCAGCCGAGCGGGAGGCGCGACCTACGAGCAGTACTTC
TRBD1	TRBV3-1	few	TRBJ1-4	CASSFRQGNEKLFF	TGTGCCAGCAGTTTCCGACAGGGAAATGAAAAACTGTTTTTT
-	TRBV4-2	-	TRBJ1-6	CASSHEHPGNSPLHF	TGTGCCAGCAGCCACGAGCACCCAGGGAATTCACCCCTCCACTTT
-	TRBV7-9	few	TRBJ2-3	CASSLAPGTSDTQYF	TGTGCCAGCAGCTTAGCCCCTGGGACGTCAGATACGCAGTATTTT
TRBD1	TRBV27	few	TRBJ1-1	CASRDRGTEAFF	TGTGCCAGCAGGGACAGGGGCACTGAAGCTTTCTTT
TRBD2	TRBV5-1	-	TRBJ2-7	CASSLAPSGGYEQYF	TGCGCCAGCAGCTTGGCCCCTAGCGGGGGGTACGAGCAGTACTTC
-	TRBV6-6	few	TRBJ1-1	CASSYDPGQPNTEAFF	TGTGCCAGCAGTTACGACCCCGGACAGCCGAACACTGAAGCTTTCTTT
-	TRBV14	-	TRBJ2-7	CASSQGASPSGEQYF	TGTGCCAGCAGCCAAGGGGCAAGTCCATCGGGGGAGCAGTACTTC
TRBD1	TRBV9	-	TRBJ2-5	CASSPHRGRETQYF	TGTGCCAGCAGCCCTCACAGGGGGCGAGAGACCCAGTACTTC
-	TRBV7-2	-	TRBJ2-1	CASSSRRDYNEQFF	TGTGCCAGCAGCTCCCGGCGGGACTACAATGAGCAGTTCTTC
TRBD1	TRBV6-2/TRBV6-3	-	TRBJ2-5	CASSYTGTAAETQYF	TGTGCCAGCAGTTACACCGGGACAGCCGCGGAGACCCAGTACTTC
-	TRBV9	-	TRBJ2-3	CASSVRGFRTDTQYF	TGTGCCAGCAGCGTAAGGGGGTTCCGCACAGATACGCAGTATTTT
-	TRBV29-1	few	TRBJ2-1	CSVDATAYNEQFF	TGCAGCGTTGACGCCACCGCCTACAATGAGCAGTTCTTC
-	TRBV19	-	TRBJ1-1	CASKTGPGTEAFF	TGTGCCAGTAAGACAGGCCCGGGAACTGAAGCTTTCTTT
-	TRBV7-8	few	TRBJ1-5	CASSLGRGSNQPQHF	TGTGCCAGCAGCTTAGGGAGAGGGAGCAATCAGCCCCAGCATTTT
TRBD2	TRBV24-1	few	TRBJ2-3	CATSLAGGIDTQYF	TGTGCCACCAGCCTAGCGGGGGGGATAGATACGCAGTATTTT
-	TRBV2	-	TRBJ1-6	CASRSQDSPYNSPLHF	TGTGCCAGCAGGTCACAGGACTCACCCTATAATTCACCCCTCCACTTT
TRBD1	TRBV10-3	-	TRBJ1-2	CAISEAGQGVNYGYTF	TGTGCCATCAGTGAGGCCGGACAGGGCGTTAACTATGGCTACACCTTC
TRBD1	TRBV7-8	few	TRBJ1-1	CASSKNAGTGGTTEAFF	TGTGCCAGCAGCAAAAACGCCGGGACAGGGGGCACCACTGAAGCTTTCTTT
-	TRBV25-1	-	TRBJ2-7	CASSEGWSYEQYF	TGTGCCAGCAGTGAGGGCTGGTCCTACGAGCAGTACTTC
-	TRBV4-1	-	TRBJ1-6	CASSQARANNSPLHF	TGCGCCAGCAGCCAAGCCCGGGCCAATAATTCACCCCTCCACTTT
-	TRBV2	once	TRBJ1-5	CASSDQGLVGQPQHF	TGTGCCAGCAGTGACCAGGGTTTGGTAGGTCAGCCCCAGCATTTT
-	TRBV29-1	few	TRBJ2-1	CSVGGGTEQFF	TGCAGCGTTGGAGGAGGAACTGAGCAGTTCTTC
TRBD2	TRBV6-2/TRBV6-3	-	TRBJ2-3	CASSYPRSLATSTDTQYF	TGTGCCAGCAGTTACCCGCGGTCACTAGCGACGAGCACAGATACGCAGTATTTT
-	TRBV5-1	-	TRBJ1-1	CASSAGLNTEAFF	TGCGCCAGCAGCGCCGGACTGAACACTGAAGCTTTCTTT
-	TRBV30	few	TRBJ1-2	CAWSRDENYGYTF	TGTGCCTGGAGTCGGGACGAAAACTATGGCTACACCTTC
TRBD2	TRBV11-2	-	TRBJ2-7	CASSLLSGLAPGEQYF	TGTGCCAGCAGCCTACTTTCTGGACTAGCGCCGGGCGAGCAGTACTTC
-	TRBV12-3/TRBV12-4	-	TRBJ2-5	CASTIGPVGAETQYF	TGTGCCAGCACCATCGGTCCCGTGGGGGCGGAGACCCAGTACTTC
TRBD2	TRBV6-5	-	TRBJ2-1	CASSYSMREAWDEQFF	TGTGCCAGCAGTTACTCGATGCGGGAGGCATGGGATGAGCAGTTCTTC
-	TRBV10-3	-	TRBJ2-3	CAISEEGPQYF	TGTGCCATCAGTGAAGAGGGGCCGCAGTATTTT
TRBD1	TRBV12-3/TRBV12-4	-	TRBJ1-1	CASILGQMNTEAFF	TGTGCCAGCATCCTGGGACAGATGAACACTGAAGCTTTCTTT
-	TRBV5-1	few	TRBJ2-3	CASYLSVEKTDTQYF	TGCGCCAGTTATCTTAGCGTGGAGAAGACAGATACGCAGTATTTT
-	TRBV6-1	-	TRBJ1-3	CASKQNLYSGNTIYF	TGTGCCAGCAAACAAAACCTCTACTCTGGAAACACCATATATTTT
-	TRBV5-1	many	TRBJ2-3	CASSYSTDTQYF	TGCGCCAGCAGCTACAGCACAGATACGCAGTATTTT
-	TRBV7-9	-	TRBJ1-1	CASSLASLDTEAFF	TGTGCCAGCAGCTTAGCAAGTCTGGACACTGAAGCTTTCTTT
-	TRBV6-5	once	TRBJ2-1	CASSYSGVTYEQFF	TGTGCCAGCAGTTACTCGGGGGTCACTTATGAGCAGTTCTTC